This note documents a single T cell receptor (beta chain) sequence. Other nucleotide sequences from this sample produce the same CDR3. Generated by immunoSEQ multiplex PCR, the TCRdb table keeps only in-frame clones and is missing some. The sample records roughly 250,000 clones, 88% being singletons. This sample was taken from a study of blood T cell repertoires in COVID-19. The germline V and J ends were trimmed by 2 bases and 0 bases, with 11 bases remaining between them. The germline V gene encodes CDR1 MNHNS and CDR2 SASEGT. This CDR3 has 15 amino acids. This receptor was taken from a man aged 60 to 75 who had recovered from COVID-19. This sequence joins TRBV6-1 and TRBJ2-7, with a possible D match to TRBD2 (6 bases). The specimen was peripheral blood. The CDR3 loop is CASSESGVSSYEQYF. The CDR3 nucleotides are TGTGCCAGCAGTGAATCGGGGGTCAGCTCCTACGAGCAGTACTTC.